This T cell receptor beta chain came from a study of memory CD4+ T cells and cytomegalovirus serostatus. At the level of the study: Donors were healthy Belgian adults, 10 or so CMV seropositive and around 24 seronegative.

TCRdb keeps only in-frame clones here, not all; method: immunoSEQ multiplex PCR. The sample consists of about 56,000 clones, roughly 87% of them appearing once. The sort gate was single viable CD3+CD4+CD8-CD45RO+ cells for memory CD4+ T cells. This clone was picked up one time. The CDR3 runs to 13 residues. Trimming pared 3 bases from V and 3 bases from J, leaving 6 bases between. CDR1 is SGHTA and CDR2 is FQGNSA in the germline V gene. This receptor was taken from an adult in good health and CMV-seronegative. The sequencing sample was made of memory CD4+ T cells from blood. This chain uses TRBV7-2 with TRBJ2-1; D remains unclear. The CDR3 coding sequence is TGTGCCAGCAGCTTGGAGAACTACAATGAGCAGTTCTTC. Translated, it gives CASSLENYNEQFF.